The 8 T cell receptor beta chains below were found in one sample sequenced in a study of CD8+ T cells in alopecia areata. The treatment: oral pan-JAK inhibitor, 5-10 mg twice daily. RNA was extracted and reverse transcribed into cDNA as the sequencing template. Assay: immunoSEQ multiplex PCR; the TCRdb copy retains only in-frame clones and omits some. The sample yields around 100,000 clones, approximately 70% seen once. Sequencing was performed on CD8+ T cells sorted from blood, taken around week 44, from a patient treated with tofacitinib. The receptors come from a human donor with alopecia areata.

The CDR3 coding sequence is TGTGCCAGCAGTTTAGGAGGGCGGACTGAAGCTTTCTTT. This codes for CASSLGGRTEAFF. The J gene is TRBJ1-1, the V gene TRBV27; D is unclear. Per germline, CDR1 MNHEY and CDR2 SMNVEV (reference sequence). Trimming stripped 2 bases from V and 5 bases from J, with 9 bases between. The CDR3 is 13 amino acids.

The V and J genes are TRBV27 and TRBJ2-1; 9 bases map to TRBD1. V lost 0 bases, J lost 6 bases, and 3 bases stayed unmatched. Germline-derived CDR1 and CDR2 are MNHEY and SMNVEV (reference sequence). This CDR3 comprises 15 residues. Here the CDR3 reads CASSLSRTGVNEQFF. DNA for the CDR3: TGTGCCAGCAGTTTATCTAGGACAGGGGTCAATGAGCAGTTCTTC.

This sequence joins TRBV4-1 and TRBJ2-3, with no clear D. The V end lost 0 bases, the J end lost 3 bases, and 7 bases lay between the germline ends. CDR3 size: 14 residues. CDR1 is MGHRA and CDR2 is YSYEKL in the germline V gene. CDR3 nucleotides: TGCGCCAGCAGCCAAGAGGGTGGGACAGATACGCAGTATTTT. Translation gives CASSQEGGTDTQYF.

The J gene is TRBJ2-7, the V gene TRBV6-6, with a possible D match to TRBD2 (5 bases). With 5 bases removed from V and 5 bases from J, the gap between germline ends came to 13 bases. The CDR3 has 13 residues. Germline lookup yields CDR1 MNHNY and CDR2 SVGAGI (reference sequence). The CDR3 loop is CASSPRSEDEQYF. The CDR3, as DNA: TGTGCCAGCAGTCCCAGGTCGGAGGACGAGCAGTACTTC.

J is TRBJ1-3 and V is TRBV10-3; D gene unclear. CDR3 size: 14 residues. Germline CDR1 reads ENHRY; CDR2 reads SYGVKD. The V gene lost 0 bases and the J gene lost 2 bases, with 5 bases spanning the gap. CDR3: CAISESQTGNTIYF. CDR3 coding DNA: TGTGCCATCAGTGAGTCTCAAACTGGAAACACCATATATTTT.

The V and J genes are TRBV21-1 and TRBJ2-1; TRBD1 was called by the table and not checked on the DNA. TRBV21-1 is annotated as a pseudogene. The CDR3 totals 14 residues. The CDR3 loop reads CASNLPTGFNEQFF. CDR3 DNA sequence: TGTGCCAGCAACCTCCCGACAGGGTTCAATGAGCAGTTCTTC.

The rearrangement links TRBV13 to TRBJ2-7, with 7 bases aligning to TRBD1. The germline V gene encodes CDR1 PRHDT and CDR2 FYEKMQ (reference sequence). The CDR3 totals 15 residues. V was clipped by 5 bases and J by 2 bases; unmatched bases: 9. The CDR3 here is CASSRGTEKAYEQYF. The CDR3 region has the DNA TGTGCCAGCAGCCGAGGGACAGAAAAGGCCTACGAGCAGTACTTC.

V is TRBV7-2 and J is TRBJ2-3, with 9 bases lining up with TRBD2. CDR3 length: 16 residues. Per the germline V gene, CDR1 is SGHTA and CDR2 is FQGNSA. J lost 6 bases, V lost 4 bases, and 11 bases had no gene match. CDR3: CASSSYTGLASDTQYF. CDR3 DNA sequence: TGTGCCAGCAGCTCCTATACGGGACTAGCTTCCGATACGCAGTATTTT.